This passage covers 28 T cell receptor beta chains from one sample sequenced in a study of T cell responses to AZD1222 COVID-19 vaccine. Method: immunoSEQ multiplex PCR; TCRdb's copy keeps in-frame clones and lacks some. Of approximately 150,000 clones in the sample, 92% were seen once. The sequenced sample was peripheral blood, obtained 28 days after the second AZD1222 dose. The source is an adult who received the AZD1222 COVID-19 vaccine.

The V and J genes are TRBV5-1 and TRBJ2-7; 11 bases align to TRBD1. CDR1 and CDR2 (germline): SGHRS, YFSETQ. J gave up 11 bases and V 4 bases, and 8 bases lay outside the gene matches. This CDR3 is built from 13 residues. The CDR3 DNA reads as TGCGCCAGCAGCACTCCGGGACAGGGGGAAAAGTACTTC. Amino acids: CASSTPGQGEKYF.

This chain uses TRBV19 with TRBJ1-2, with D tentatively TRBD1 (6 bases). V dropped 5 bases and J dropped 4 bases, with 17 bases sitting between them. CDR1 is LNHDA, CDR2 SQIVND, per germline (reference sequence). The CDR3 totals 15 residues. In DNA form, the CDR3 reads TGTGCCAGTAGTCGACCCACAGGGTCGAGCTATGGCTACACCTTC. This codes for CASSRPTGSSYGYTF.

The chain couples TRBV2 to TRBJ1-2; D uncertain. V was shortened by 3 bases and J by 4 bases, with 9 bases between the two germline ends. Germline CDR1 is SNHLY and CDR2 is FYNNEI. The CDR3 loop spans 13 amino acids. CDR3 sequence reads: CASSDTVVYGYTF. The CDR3 DNA sequence: TGTGCCAGCAGTGACACGGTCGTCTATGGCTACACCTTC.

This clone came up once. The chain has TRBV5-1 and TRBJ2-4; 7 positions match TRBD2. CDR3 size: 13 residues. The ends lost 5 bases at V and 8 bases at J; junction bases unmatched: 7. CDR1 is SGHRS, CDR2 YFSETQ, per germline. CDR3 residues: CASRSPAGDIQYF. CDR3 DNA sequence: TGCGCCAGCAGATCGCCCGCGGGGGACATTCAGTACTTC. The whole variable domain, remainder taken from reference TRBV5-1 and TRBJ2-4, is KAGVTQTPRYLIKTRGQQVTLSCSPISGHRSVSWYQQTPGQGLQFLFEYFSETQRNKGNFPGRFSGRQFSNSRSEMNVSTLELGDSALYLCASRSPAGDIQYFGAGTRLSVL.

The chain couples TRBV18 to TRBJ2-7, with D unclear. There are 11 residues in the CDR3. Trimming took 0 bases from V and 6 from J, leaving 3 bases between them. Germline loops: CDR1 KGHSH, CDR2 LQKENI. CDR3 protein: CASSPPGEQYF. The CDR3 nucleotides are TGTGCCAGCTCACCACCGGGCGAGCAGTACTTC.

J is TRBJ2-1 and V is TRBV7-9; D is uncertain. Germline V CDR1 and CDR2: SEHNR, FQNEAQ (reference sequence). V lost 6 bases, J lost 0 bases, and 6 bases lay in between. This CDR3 spans 13 amino acids. Here the CDR3 reads CASRSSSYNEQFF. The CDR3 DNA follows: TGTGCCAGCAGGTCCTCCTCCTACAATGAGCAGTTCTTC.

CDR3 sequence reads: CASTPVGKYNSPLHF. In nucleotides, the CDR3 is TGTGCCAGCACCCCGGTGGGGAAGTATAATTCACCCCTCCACTTT. The chain has TRBV28 and TRBJ1-6; no clear D. CDR1 and CDR2 from the germline V gene are MDHEN and SYDVKM. CDR3 length equals 15 residues. Trimming left V 7 bases short and J 4 bases short, with 14 bases between.

V is TRBV20-1 and J is TRBJ1-1; D uncertain. Deletions cut 3 bases from V and 1 base from J, with 12 bases between. The CDR3 spans 14 residues. The germline V gene encodes CDR1 DFQATT and CDR2 SNEGSKA (reference sequence). The CDR3 protein is CSASSGVRNTEAFF. CDR3 nucleotide sequence: TGCAGTGCTAGTAGTGGGGTCCGGAACACTGAAGCTTTCTTT.

The genes are TRBV19 and TRBJ2-1; D unclear. This CDR3 spans 14 amino acids. V lost 1 base, J lost 4 bases, and 8 bases lay in between. The germline V gene has CDR1 LNHDA and CDR2 SQIVND (reference sequence). CDR3 in amino acids: CASSIGSVYNEQFF. CDR3 sequence (DNA): TGTGCCAGTAGTATAGGATCGGTGTACAATGAGCAGTTCTTC.

V gene TRBV15 combines with J gene TRBJ2-7, with 10 bases fitting TRBD1. The V segment lost 1 base and the J segment 4 bases; nucleotides outside the gene matches: 4. Germline-derived CDR1 and CDR2 are LNHNV and YYDKDF (reference sequence). This CDR3 has 15 residues. The CDR3 region is CATSRGGQGSYEQYF. The CDR3 DNA follows: TGTGCCACCAGCAGAGGGGGACAGGGGTCTTACGAGCAGTACTTC.

The rearrangement links TRBV9 to TRBJ1-3; D remains unclear. This CDR3 spans 14 amino acids. Trimming shortened V by 3 bases and J by 0 bases, and 7 bases separated the two germline ends. CDR1 SGDLS and CDR2 YYNGEE come from the germline V gene. This CDR3 is CASSAESSGNTIYF. In DNA form, the CDR3 reads TGTGCCAGCAGCGCCGAGAGCTCTGGAAACACCATATATTTT.

The rearrangement links TRBV6-4 to TRBJ1-2; D is unclear. Germline CDR1 is MRHNA and CDR2 is SNTAGT. This CDR3 is 13 amino acids long. Trimming removed 6 bases at V and 2 bases at J, with 10 bases between. Here the CDR3 reads CASSPSWNYGYTF. Here the CDR3 DNA reads TGTGCCAGCAGCCCATCCTGGAACTATGGCTACACCTTC.

The chain combines TRBV10-3 with TRBJ1-6; maybe TRBD1 (5 bases). This CDR3 contains 15 residues. Germline CDR1 reads ENHRY; CDR2 reads SYGVKD. The V end was cut by 6 bases, the J end by 7 bases, with 16 bases between. The CDR3 region has the DNA TGTGCCATCAGCGGCTTGGGGACTGAAAATTCACCCCTCCACTTT. Translating it yields CAISGLGTENSPLHF.

This chain connects TRBV5-5 to TRBJ2-5; maybe TRBD1 (6 bases). Germline V gene data show CDR1 as SGHKS and CDR2 as YYEKEE (reference sequence). This CDR3 is built from 15 residues. Trimming cost V 0 bases and J 2 bases, with 11 bases left between them. The CDR3 spells CASSLAGTQQETQYF. The CDR3 DNA reads TGTGCCAGCAGCTTGGCCGGGACACAACAAGAGACCCAGTACTTC.

The chain employs TRBV10-3 and TRBJ2-7, with D hard to call. The V end was cut by 2 bases, the J end by 4 bases, with 12 bases between. This CDR3 is 14 amino acids long. Germline V gene sequence: CDR1 ENHRY, CDR2 SYGVKD. The CDR3 coding sequence is TGTGCCATCAGTGAGACCCCCCCTAAGTACGAGCAGTACTTC. Its translation: CAISETPPKYEQYF.

The chain is built from TRBV7-9 and TRBJ2-5; D unclear. The CDR3 extends over 11 amino acids. Looked up from germline, CDR1 is SEHNR and CDR2 is FQNEAQ (reference sequence). V shed 4 bases and J shed 3 bases, with 3 bases lying between them. CDR3 amino acids: CASSSEETQYF. As DNA, the CDR3 is TGTGCCAGCAGCTCCGAAGAGACCCAGTACTTC.

V is TRBV7-9 and J is TRBJ2-5; tentative D call: TRBD2 (6 bases). The V end lost 5 bases, the J end lost 2 bases, and 12 bases lay between the germline ends. This CDR3 has 14 amino acids. The germline CDR1 and CDR2 sequences are SEHNR and FQNEAQ (reference sequence). The CDR3 is CASSPGLRQETQYF. In nucleotides, the CDR3 is TGTGCCAGCAGCCCGGGACTCCGTCAAGAGACCCAGTACTTC.

V and J are TRBV29-1 and TRBJ2-7; 9 nucleotides align to TRBD1. The germline CDR1 and CDR2 sequences are SQVTM and ANQGSEA. The CDR3 length is 15 residues. Losses at the gene ends were 5 bases for V and 0 bases for J; bases not matched to a gene: 8. CDR3 amino acids: CSVSDRGLSSYEQYF. The CDR3 nucleotides read TGCAGCGTTTCGGACAGGGGTCTCAGCTCCTACGAGCAGTACTTC.

This chain connects TRBV19 to TRBJ1-2; D is unresolved. Trimming took 1 base from V and 7 from J, leaving 13 bases between them. Germline lookup yields CDR1 LNHDA and CDR2 SQIVND (reference sequence). The CDR3 is made up of 14 amino acids. The CDR3 protein is CASSIVVALAGYTF. The DNA of the CDR3 is TGTGCCAGTAGTATAGTGGTTGCGCTTGCTGGCTACACCTTC.

The count of this clone is one. This chain joins TRBV5-1 and TRBJ1-1; 7 nucleotides align to TRBD1. V was pared by 4 bases and J by 4 bases, with 4 bases of the junction left unmatched. The CDR3 consists of 13 residues. CDR1 is SGHRS and CDR2 is YFSETQ in the germline V gene. CDR3 in amino acids: CASSQGGGTEAFF. DNA of the CDR3: TGCGCCAGCAGCCAGGGGGGCGGCACTGAAGCTTTCTTT.

The V call is TRBV3-1 (or the pseudogene TRBV3-2), the J call TRBJ2-5; 10 bases are shared with TRBD1. The CDR3 spans 16 residues. V was pared by 0 bases and J by 4 bases, with 5 bases of the junction left unmatched. Per the germline V gene, CDR1 is LGHDT and CDR2 is YNNKEL (reference sequence). CDR3 residues: CASSQETGGRGETQYF. For the CDR3, the DNA is TGTGCCAGCAGCCAAGAGACAGGGGGCCGAGGAGAGACCCAGTACTTC.

The chain joins TRBV19 to TRBJ2-1; the match to TRBD2 covers 13 bases. The CDR3 loop spans 14 amino acids. V was pared by 6 bases and J by 5 bases, with 1 base of the junction left unmatched. Germline V gene sequence: CDR1 LNHDA, CDR2 SQIVND (reference sequence). The CDR3 DNA reads as TGTGCCAGTAGACTAGCGGGGGGGCACAATGAGCAGTTCTTC. This sequence encodes CASRLAGGHNEQFF.

Notes on this clone: Other DNA sequences from this sample encode an identical CDR3 as well. CDR3 residues: CASSLDSRGGTEAFF. For the CDR3, the DNA is TGCGCCAGCAGCTTGGATTCCCGCGGGGGGACTGAAGCTTTCTTT. The rearrangement uses TRBV5-1 and TRBJ1-1; D might be TRBD1 (5 bases). The CDR3 is 15 amino acids. The V gene's germline CDR1 is SGHRS and CDR2 YFSETQ. The V and J ends lost 0 bases and 5 bases respectively, with 14 bases between them.

The rearrangement links TRBV2 to TRBJ1-1; maybe TRBD1 (5 bases). Trimming removed 3 bases from V and 6 bases from J, with 11 bases in between. The CDR3 length is 13 residues. Germline V gene lookup returns CDR1 SNHLY and CDR2 FYNNEI. CDR3 loop: CASSEWGGAEAFF. The CDR3 DNA reads TGTGCCAGCAGTGAGTGGGGGGGTGCTGAAGCTTTCTTT.

V is TRBV19 and J is TRBJ1-2; the match to TRBD1 covers 9 bases. J was trimmed by 7 bases and V by 3 bases; bases with no gene match: 9. The germline V gene has CDR1 LNHDA and CDR2 SQIVND (reference sequence). This CDR3 comprises 15 residues. CDR3 loop: CASSIRAQGAVGYTF. CDR3 nucleotides: TGTGCCAGTAGTATTAGGGCACAGGGGGCTGTTGGCTACACCTTC.

CDR3 sequence (DNA): TGTGCCAGCAGTACCCCCGGTATCCAGCCCCAGCATTTT. Encoded protein: CASSTPGIQPQHF. The chain joins TRBV6-5 to TRBJ1-5; no reliable D call. Trimming stripped 5 bases from V and 7 bases from J, with 12 bases between. The CDR3 has 13 amino acids. Per germline, CDR1 MNHEY and CDR2 SVGAGI.

The chain is built from TRBV5-6 and TRBJ2-7, with 7 bases aligning to TRBD2. The CDR3 contains 16 residues. The V gene's germline CDR1 is SGHDT and CDR2 YYEEEE. V gave up 0 bases and J gave up 2 bases; unmatched junction bases: 8. The CDR3 protein is CASSLALGGSTYEQYF. In nucleotides, the CDR3 is TGTGCCAGCAGCTTGGCCTTGGGGGGGTCAACCTACGAGCAGTACTTC.

This clone was detected only a few times. This chain uses TRBV4-1 with TRBJ1-5; no reliable D call. Germline values: CDR1 MGHRA, CDR2 YSYEKL. The CDR3 is made up of 13 amino acids. Trimming left V 4 bases short and J 5 bases short, with 9 bases between. The DNA of the CDR3 is TGCGCCAGCAGCCCTGAAGGTCATCAGCCCCAGCATTTT. This sequence encodes CASSPEGHQPQHF.